This TCR beta chain was obtained from a study of HIV-infected children after antiretroviral therapy interruption. Across the whole study: Children's median ages were around 9.5 years and 8 years by group. Samples from the continuous-treatment group were taken at weeks 0, 48 and 150.

This clonotype was observed at least ten times. The CDR3 covers 14 residues. CDR1 and CDR2 from the germline V gene are DFQATT and SNEGSKA (reference sequence). J gave up 1 base and V 5 bases, and 5 bases lay outside the gene matches. The TCR library was built from RNA with a 3' RACE protocol and unique molecular identifiers. TCRdb re-derived calls from the 3' RACE reads in MiXCR, one entry per CDR3 protein. The sample shows about 40,000 distinct CDR3 sequences, around 7% of them seen only once. Noted treatment: PENTA 11 planned treatment interruption arm or continuous ART arm. Specimen: CD45RA+ CD4+ T cells from PBMCs, pooled from several time points, collected from a donor given antiretroviral therapy, either interrupted or continuous. Subset described: naive CD4+ CD45RA+ CD45RO- T cells. This rearrangement joins TRBV20-1 to TRBJ1-3; 7 bases map to TRBD1. The sequence derives from a pool of human donors with HIV. The CDR3 sequence is CSALKTGSGNTIYF. The CDR3 region has the DNA TGCAGTGCTTTAAAGACAGGGTCTGGAAACACCATATATTTT.